This T cell receptor (beta chain) appears in the sequencing data of a study of siplizumab effects on memory and regulatory T cells. Study findings and constraints: Unstimulated subsets accounted for the mapping of only a minor share of the clones that were alloreactive. Apparently key alloresponse contributors, naive T cells also seemed more diverse than memory cells.

Some 94,000 TCR templates underwent assay in every sample. The data were produced by immunoSEQ multiplex PCR, yet TCRdb's version contains in-frame clones alone and is incomplete. The data show about 91,000 clones, 93% seen once. Comments on this clone: Its antigen is unknown.

The CDR3 runs 16 residues. The V and J ends lost 0 bases and 0 bases respectively, with 9 bases between them. Germline V gene lookup returns CDR1 MGHRA and CDR2 YSYEKL. The specimen was CD8+ T cells sorted from blood. The receptor was isolated from a human donor in good health. The genes are TRBV4-1 and TRBJ2-1, with D perhaps matching TRBD2 (6 bases). The CDR3 region is CASSQDFGSSYNEQFF. CDR3 DNA sequence: TGCGCCAGCAGCCAAGACTTCGGGAGCTCCTACAATGAGCAGTTCTTC.